The entry that follows covers one T cell receptor (beta chain) sequence. This entry belongs to a study of patients and donors after allogeneic stem cell transplantation. Germline assignment: CDR1 DFQATT and CDR2 SNEGSKA (reference sequence). The CDR3 totals 15 residues. Losses at the gene ends were 5 bases for V and 0 bases for J; bases not matched to a gene: 4. TCRdb used MiXCR to reprocess the RT-PCR reads, holding one entry per CDR3 protein. Seen here are around 90,000 distinct CDR3 sequences, around 46% observed once, and the top ten hold about 58%. The sequence derives from a human donor who was either an allogeneic HSCT recipient or a stem cell or donor lymphocyte infusion donor (not recorded which). It is not recorded whose cells these are; they may come from a transplant donor. Sequences were obtained from blood, either unsorted or a sorted T cell fraction (not recorded which). The chain joins TRBV20-1 to TRBJ1-4; 9 nucleotides match TRBD1. The CDR3 loop reads CSASDRGATNEKLFF. CDR3 nucleotides: TGCAGTGCTTCGGACAGGGGTGCAACTAATGAAAAACTGTTTTTT.